The 26 T cell receptor beta chains below were found in one sample sequenced in a study of T cells in Graves' hyperthyroidism and ophthalmopathy. The TCR beta CDR3 regions underwent amplification using RNA transcripts as the source. The HTBI set primed first-round TCR CDR3 RT-PCR. TCRdb called the multiplex PCR reads again in MiXCR, with one record for every CDR3 protein. The sample gives 400,000 to 500,000 distinct CDR3 sequences, roughly 14% of which show up once; around 17% is in the top ten. Sequenced input: blood. The receptors stem from a woman under 30 with Graves' hyperthyroidism.

This clonotype was counted once. This chain uses TRBV6-1 with TRBJ2-5; D uncertain. This CDR3 has 12 amino acids. V gave up 6 bases and J gave up 4 bases, with 9 bases separating them. From germline, CDR1 is MNHNS and CDR2 SASEGT. CDR3 amino acids: CASRVGSETQYF. In DNA form, the CDR3 reads TGTGCCAGCAGGGTAGGGTCAGAGACCCAGTACTTC.

This clonotype was seen repeatedly, ten times or more. The J gene is TRBJ2-7, the V gene TRBV29-1, with D tentatively TRBD2 (6 bases). Trimming left V 4 bases short and J 2 bases short, with 12 bases between. The germline V gene has CDR1 SQVTM and CDR2 ANQGSEA. The CDR3 has 13 amino acids. CDR3 residues: CSVGRGRTYEQYF. The CDR3, as DNA: TGCAGCGTTGGGAGGGGAAGGACCTACGAGCAGTACTTC.

At least ten counts were recorded for this clonotype. The chain recombines TRBV3-1 with TRBJ2-3; D perhaps matches TRBD1 (6 bases). The V end was cut by 5 bases, the J end by 2 bases, with 14 bases between. This CDR3 spans 15 amino acids. The germline V gene has CDR1 LGHDT and CDR2 YNNKEL (reference sequence). The CDR3 region is CASSSPGTLTDTQYF. CDR3 nucleotides: TGTGCCAGCAGCTCCCCCGGGACACTCACAGATACGCAGTATTTT.

In regard to this clonotype: A much larger clonotype is one base distant, so this may be a read error. The chain joins TRBV20-1 to TRBJ2-7, with TRBD2 identical over 10 bases. Per the germline V gene, CDR1 is DFQATT and CDR2 is SNEGSKA (reference sequence). This CDR3 is built from 13 residues. The trim removed 7 bases at V and 5 bases at J, leaving 8 bases unmatched. Written as DNA, the CDR3 is TGCAGTGGTCGAGGGACTAGCGCCGACGAGCAGTACTTC. Translating gives CSGRGTSADEQYF.

Details on this clonotype: Compared with germline, one end of the junction differs, possibly owing to a read error. This chain joins TRBV7-7 and TRBJ2-7; 7 bases align to TRBD1. The CDR3 loop spans 15 amino acids. CDR1 is SSHAT, CDR2 FNYEAQ, per germline (reference sequence). The CDR3 DNA sequence: TGTGCTAGCAGCTTAGCTTCGGACAGGTCTTACGAGCAGTACTTC. This translates into CASSLASDRSYEQYF.

There are many counts of this clonotype. The chain carries TRBV3-1 and TRBJ2-7, with D perhaps being TRBD1 or TRBD2 (5 bases each). The CDR3 contains 17 residues. The V gene lost 5 bases and the J gene lost 1 base, with 21 bases spanning the gap. Germline lookup yields CDR1 LGHDT and CDR2 YNNKEL (reference sequence). The chain's CDR3 is CASSESTTPGASYEQYV. The CDR3 DNA reads TGTGCCAGCAGCGAAAGTACCACGCCCGGGGCTTCCTACGAGCAGTACGTC.

This clonotype was picked up a small number of times. The rearrangement uses TRBV19 and TRBJ1-6, with D uncertain. Trimming left V 7 bases short and J 8 bases short, with 18 bases between. CDR3 length: 15 amino acids. CDR1 is LNHDA and CDR2 is SQIVND in the germline V gene (reference sequence). The CDR3 spells CASTPGPEADSPLHF. CDR3 nucleotide sequence: TGTGCCAGTACCCCAGGTCCTGAGGCAGATTCACCCCTCCACTTT.

This clonotype came up many times. This chain joins TRBV3-1 and TRBJ1-4; possibly TRBD1 for D (5 bases). CDR1 is LGHDT and CDR2 is YNNKEL in the germline V gene (reference sequence). The V and J ends lost 6 bases and 8 bases respectively, with 19 bases between them. There are 15 residues in the CDR3. CDR3 protein: CASSLGAGQGEKLFF. As DNA, the CDR3 is TGTGCCAGCAGTCTCGGGGCAGGGCAAGGAGAAAAACTGTTTTTT.

This clonotype was seen at least ten times. This rearrangement joins TRBV6-1 to TRBJ1-5; D possibly corresponds to TRBD1 (6 bases). This CDR3 is 11 amino acids long. The V gene's germline CDR1 is MNHNS and CDR2 SASEGT. V was shortened by 8 bases and J by 8 bases, with 10 bases between the two germline ends. CDR3 region: CASGGGKPQHF. CDR3 nucleotide sequence: TGTGCCAGCGGAGGGGGGAAGCCCCAGCATTTT.

Comments on this clonotype: An end of the junction differs from the germline gene, which may be a read error. The chain employs TRBV30 and TRBJ2-5; D remains unclear. With the DNA end fitting TRBJ2-1 better, the J assignment may be wrong. Looked up from germline, CDR1 is GTSNPN and CDR2 is SVGIG (reference sequence). CDR3 length: 13 amino acids. CDR3 nucleotides: TGTGCCTGGAGTCCCGGAGTACCTAATGACCAGTTCTTC. It codes for CAWSPGVPNDQFF.

This clonotype was counted ten times or more. CDR3 amino acids: CAISERDRNQPQHF. CDR3 nucleotide sequence: TGTGCCATCAGTGAAAGGGACAGGAATCAGCCCCAGCATTTT. The chain combines TRBV10-3 with TRBJ1-5, with TRBD1 matching 8 bases. Trimming removed 3 bases from V and 4 bases from J; junction bases left unmatched: 2. The germline gives CDR1 ENHRY, CDR2 SYGVKD. CDR3 size: 14 residues.

This clonotype was observed at least ten times. This chain uses TRBV20-1 with TRBJ2-2; TRBD2 matches at 7 bases. From germline, CDR1 is DFQATT and CDR2 SNEGSKA (reference sequence). V shed 0 bases, J shed 1 base, and the junction held 8 bases outside the gene matches. CDR3 length: 17 amino acids. CDR3 region: CSARDPVGRLNTGELFF. Here the CDR3 DNA reads TGCAGTGCTAGAGATCCAGTCGGGAGGCTGAACACCGGGGAGCTGTTTTTT.

V gene TRBV20-1 combines with J gene TRBJ2-1, with 10 bases that match TRBD2. With 3 bases clipped from V and 8 bases from J, the junction kept 19 bases outside the gene matches. The CDR3 length is 18 residues. The germline gives CDR1 DFQATT, CDR2 SNEGSKA (reference sequence). The CDR3 DNA reads TGCAGTGCTAGTAGGCTTCTTTTTAAGCGGGAGGGCCACGATGAGCAGTTCTTC. The encoded protein is CSASRLLFKREGHDEQFF.

In this sample, this clonotype turned up many times. The rearrangement joins TRBV11-3 to TRBJ2-7, with D possibly matching TRBD1 (6 bases). In germline, CDR1 is SGHNT, CDR2 YENEEA. V was cut by 4 bases and J by 5 bases, with 18 bases left in between. The CDR3 contains 15 residues. This CDR3 is CASSSMDGSGDEQYF. The DNA for the CDR3 is TGTGCCAGCAGCTCGATGGACGGCTCAGGGGACGAGCAGTACTTC. Full variable domain (remainder filled in from reference TRBV11-3 and TRBJ2-7): EAGVVQSPRYKIIEKKQPVAFWCNPISGHNTLYWYLQNLGQGPELLIRYENEEAVDDSQLPKDRFSAERLKGVDSTLKIQPAELGDSAVYLCASSSMDGSGDEQYFGPGTRLTVT.

This clonotype showed up many times. This rearrangement joins TRBV28 to TRBJ1-5, with D perhaps matching TRBD1 (5 bases). Germline V CDR1 and CDR2: MDHEN, SYDVKM. The CDR3 has 16 amino acids. Trimming cost V 2 bases and J 7 bases, with 18 bases left between them. The CDR3, as DNA: TGTGCCAGCAGTTTAAGCCGCCAGGGAAGGATGCAGCCCCAGCATTTT. Protein product: CASSLSRQGRMQPQHF.

This clonotype was seen more than once but under ten times. The genes are TRBV5-1 and TRBJ1-1; no clear D. CDR3 size: 14 residues. CDR1 and CDR2 (germline): SGHRS, YFSETQ. V was pared by 2 bases and J by 0 bases, with 8 bases between. Here the CDR3 reads CASSFGELNTEAFF. CDR3 sequence (DNA): TGCGCCAGCAGCTTCGGGGAGCTGAACACTGAAGCTTTCTTT. Supplemented by reference TRBV5-1 and TRBJ1-1, the full variable domain reads KAGVTQTPRYLIKTRGQQVTLSCSPISGHRSVSWYQQTPGQGLQFLFEYFSETQRNKGNFPGRFSGRQFSNSRSEMNVSTLELGDSALYLCASSFGELNTEAFFGQGTRLTVV.

This clonotype was observed at least ten times. The chain uses TRBV20-1 and TRBJ1-5; no firm D call. Germline values: CDR1 DFQATT, CDR2 SNEGSKA (reference sequence). This CDR3 is 13 amino acids long. The germline V and J ends were trimmed by 3 bases and 4 bases, with 10 bases remaining between them. The CDR3: CSASPTVNQPQHF. As DNA, the CDR3 is TGCAGTGCTAGCCCCACCGTAAATCAGCCCCAGCATTTT.

Ten or more counts support this clonotype. The chain links TRBV11-2 to TRBJ2-1, with a possible D match to TRBD1 (6 bases). V lost 5 bases and J lost 0, with 11 bases in between. Germline loops: CDR1 SGHAT, CDR2 FQNNGV. This CDR3 is built from 15 residues. The CDR3 DNA sequence: TGTGCCAGCAGCCTGGACAGTCGCTCCTACAATGAGCAGTTCTTC. As protein: CASSLDSRSYNEQFF.

Ten or more counts support this clonotype. The chain links TRBV18 to TRBJ1-1; D is unclear. The V gene lost 2 bases and the J gene lost 1 base, with 8 bases spanning the gap. The CDR3 contains 14 residues. Germline CDR1 is KGHSH and CDR2 is LQKENI. The CDR3 sequence: CASSPSQRNTEAFF. CDR3 DNA sequence: TGTGCCAGCTCACCATCTCAGAGGAACACTGAAGCTTTCTTT.

This clonotype was seen only once. This chain joins TRBV11-3 and TRBJ2-7, with 8 bases fitting TRBD2. Trimming at V came to 3 bases and at J to 2 bases, leaving 6 bases not matched to a gene. CDR3 size: 15 residues. In germline, CDR1 is SGHNT, CDR2 YENEEA. The CDR3 sequence is CASSLGTRTAYEQYF. Here the CDR3 DNA reads TGTGCCAGCAGCTTGGGGACTAGGACAGCCTACGAGCAGTACTTC.

The chain couples TRBV9 to TRBJ2-3, with 7 bases identical to TRBD1. This CDR3 region has 16 residues. Germline CDR1 SGDLS, CDR2 YYNGEE. V dropped 4 bases and J dropped 1; count of bases not matched to a gene: 9. The CDR3 reads CASSPTTTGRTDTQYF. In nucleotides, the CDR3 is TGTGCCAGCAGCCCCACAACGACAGGGCGCACAGATACGCAGTATTTT.

This clonotype was seen ten or more times. The CDR3: CASSPAGGNTIYF. DNA of the CDR3: TGTGCCAGCAGCCCCGCCGGGGGGAACACCATATATTTT. J is TRBJ1-3 and V is TRBV11-3; a weak D match, TRBD1 (5 bases). This CDR3 is 13 amino acids long. From germline, CDR1 is SGHNT and CDR2 YENEEA. Trimming pared 5 bases from V and 7 bases from J, leaving 12 bases between.

This clonotype has a count of ten or more. The rearrangement joins TRBV12-3 or TRBV12-4 to TRBJ1-5; 8 bases fit TRBD1. This CDR3 comprises 13 residues. V lost 7 bases to trimming and J lost 4 bases; unmatched junction nucleotides: 3. The CDR3 protein is CASKGQGNQPQHF. The CDR3 region has the DNA TGTGCCAGCAAAGGACAGGGTAATCAGCCCCAGCATTTT.

This clonotype has ten or more counts. This chain links TRBV2 with TRBJ2-2, with D possibly being TRBD1 (6 bases). Deletions cut 8 bases from V and 1 base from J, with 8 bases between. The CDR3 loop spans 13 amino acids. Germline CDR1 reads SNHLY; CDR2 reads FYNNEI. Written as DNA, the CDR3 is TGTGCCAGCGGGACACAGAACACCGGGGAGCTGTTTTTT. It is translated as CASGTQNTGELFF. Drawing the rest from reference TRBV2 and TRBJ2-2, the complete variable domain is EPEVTQTPSHQVTQMGQEVILRCVPISNHLYFYWYRQILGQKVEFLVSFYNNEISEKSEIFDDQFSVERPDGSNFTLKIRSTKLEDSAMYFCASGTQNTGELFFGEGSRLTVL.

This clonotype was counted at least ten times. The chain has TRBV18 and TRBJ1-5, with 7 bases lining up with TRBD1. V dropped 3 bases and J dropped 6; count of bases not matched to a gene: 5. This CDR3 is 14 amino acids long. Germline V CDR1 and CDR2: KGHSH, LQKENI. In DNA, the CDR3 is TGTGCCAGCTCACCCCCCTCAGGGGGTCAGCCCCAGCATTTT. Protein sequence: CASSPPSGGQPQHF.

This clonotype was seen many times. J is TRBJ2-4 and V is TRBV12-3 or TRBV12-4; possible D gene TRBD1, 5 bases. The germline V and J ends were trimmed by 3 bases and 8 bases, with 11 bases remaining between them. This CDR3 contains 13 residues. CDR3 nucleotides: TGTGCCAGCAGTTTCCAGGGTGGGGACATTCAGTACTTC. Translated: CASSFQGGDIQYF.